These T cell receptor beta chains were read from a single sample in a study of early T cells in non-severe SARS-CoV-2 infection. Each CDR3 protein gets one entry after TCRdb re-called the 5' RACE reads with MiXCR. The table lists tens of thousands of distinct CDR3 sequences, approximately 16% of them singletons. The material sequenced was whole blood, taken at baseline. These receptors all stem from an adult who was a healthcare worker with PCR-confirmed SARS-CoV-2 infection or an uninfected control (not recorded which). Both conserved end residues are part of each CDR3. D genes are given only for firm matches. Clone sizes are given selectively: once, few, many, or a class where the clone is expanded.

D gene	V gene	J gene	clone size	CDR3 protein	CDR3 DNA
TRBD2	TRBV12-3/TRBV12-4	TRBJ2-7	.	CASSPPGTSGPYEQYF	TGTGCCAGCAGTCCCCCGGGGACTAGTGGGCCCTACGAGCAGTACTTC
TRBD1	TRBV5-1	TRBJ1-1	few	CASSLGQPNTEAFF	TGCGCCAGCAGCCTGGGACAGCCGAACACTGAAGCTTTCTTT
.	TRBV20-1	TRBJ2-6	many	CSAQGGAGANVLTF	TGCAGTGCTCAGGGGGGTGCTGGGGCCAACGTCCTGACTTTC
.	TRBV11-2	TRBJ1-6	many	CASSRPASSYNSPLHF	TGTGCCAGCAGCCGCCCGGCGAGCTCCTATAATTCACCCCTCCACTTT
.	TRBV14	TRBJ2-6	.	CASSLLGHANVLTF	TGTGCCAGCAGCCTCCTAGGACATGCCAACGTCCTGACTTTC
.	TRBV7-6	TRBJ2-2	many	CASSPQLGGELFF	TGTGCCAGCAGCCCCCAGTTAGGCGGGGAGCTGTTTTTT
TRBD2	TRBV19	TRBJ2-1	.	CASRRTGTSGYNEQFF	TGTGCCAGTAGACGAACCGGGACTAGCGGTTACAATGAGCAGTTCTTC
TRBD1	TRBV18	TRBJ1-5	few	CASSAPGQVNQPQHF	TGTGCCAGCTCAGCGCCGGGACAGGTCAATCAGCCCCAGCATTTT
.	TRBV2	TRBJ2-2	.	CASSFRYTGELFF	TGTGCCAGCAGTTTTCGTTACACCGGGGAGCTGTTTTTT
.	TRBV20-1	TRBJ1-6	.	CSARDLGQGGNSPLHF	TGCAGTGCTAGAGATCTCGGTCAGGGCGGCAATTCACCCCTCCACTTT
.	TRBV28	TRBJ1-2	.	CASSGNSFADYGYTF	TGTGCCAGCAGTGGGAATTCCTTCGCGGACTATGGCTACACCTTC
TRBD1	TRBV3-1	TRBJ1-1	.	CASSQGRGRTEAFF	TGTGCCAGCAGCCAAGGCAGGGGGCGTACTGAAGCTTTCTTT